A single sample gave rise to the 3 T cell receptor beta chains below, sequenced in a study of identical twins. In TCRdb, the 5' RACE reads were re-called with MiXCR into one record per CDR3 protein. The sample contains nearly 200,000 distinct CDR3 sequences, roughly 15% of which appear only once. This sample was shared with a second study, whose subject was T cells expressing NK-cell markers.

The sequencing input was CD8+ T cells sorted from blood. The source of these receptors is a young woman in good health.

This clonotype appeared many times. In nucleotides, the CDR3 is TGTGCCAGCAGCTTAGAAGCCCCCTACGAGCAGTACTTC. This gives the protein CASSLEAPYEQYF. The V and J genes are TRBV7-2 and TRBJ2-7; D not certain. V lost 1 base and J lost 2, with 6 bases in between. This CDR3 contains 13 residues. Germline-derived CDR1 and CDR2 are SGHTA and FQGNSA. The complete variable domain, with remaining parts taken from reference TRBV7-2 and TRBJ2-7, reads GAGVSQSPSNKVTEKGKDVELRCDPISGHTALYWYRQSLGQGLEFLIYFQGNSAPDKSGLPSDRFSAERTGGSVSTLTIQRTQQEDSAVYLCASSLEAPYEQYFGPGTRLTVT.

The chain recombines TRBV12-3 or TRBV12-4 with TRBJ1-5; 8 bases map to TRBD1. The CDR3 contains 14 residues. The ends lost 4 bases at V and 3 bases at J; junction bases unmatched: 2. In nucleotides, the CDR3 is TGTGCCAGCAGTTCGACAGGGGCCAATCAGCCCCAGCATTTT. Translating gives CASSSTGANQPQHF.

The V call is TRBV19, the J call TRBJ2-7, with TRBD2 matching over 7 bases. The V gene's germline CDR1 is LNHDA and CDR2 SQIVND (reference sequence). The junction had 3 bases not matched to a gene; V was cut back by 4 bases and J by 0 bases. The CDR3 covers 14 residues. DNA for the CDR3: TGTGCCAGTAGTAGCGGGAGCTTCTCCTACGAGCAGTACTTC. Its translation is CASSSGSFSYEQYF.